This T cell receptor beta chain was recorded in a study of T cells in Graves' hyperthyroidism and ophthalmopathy. Study-level findings and limits: Blood samples included most of the expanded thyroid clonotypes exceeding 0.001.

The sample holds many counts of this clonotype. No antigen is known for it. Uncontrolled infection, other autoimmune disease, pregnancy or lactation excluded patients. Amplification of TCR beta CDR3 regions used RNA as the template. HTBI primers were used for first-round RT-PCR of the TCR CDR3. TCRdb passed the multiplex PCR reads through MiXCR, listing each CDR3 protein once. The profile shows about 480,000 distinct CDR3 sequences, around an eighth of them singletons. The origin of this receptor is a young woman with Graves' hyperthyroidism. Sequencing used blood.

The CDR3 region has the DNA TGCAGTGCAAAACAGTTTTTGGGCTACACCTTC. Its translation: CSAKQFLGYTF. The chain links TRBV20-1 to TRBJ1-2; no firm D call. Deletions cut 6 bases from V and 8 bases from J, with 13 bases between. Germline-derived CDR1 and CDR2 are DFQATT and SNEGSKA (reference sequence). The CDR3 spans 11 residues.